This T cell receptor (beta chain) was sequenced in a study of T cell clones after liver transplantation. About the study: TCRbeta sequencing after a pre-transplant mixed lymphocyte reaction identified graft-donor-reactive clones, later tracked in post-transplant blood.

Produced via immunoSEQ multiplex PCR; TCRdb's table is partial and in-frame only. There are about 21,000 clones in the sample; roughly 92% occur only once, and around a quarter lies in the top ten. After removal of 0 bases from V and 8 bases from J, the junction contained 9 bases not matched to a gene. There are 17 residues in the CDR3. Germline assignment: CDR1 SGHTS and CDR2 YDEGEE. This sequence was found in a human patient who received a liver transplant. Among the T cells, some may be from the graft donor. The sequences come from CD8+ T cells from blood, collected less than 26 months after liver transplant. The chain has TRBV5-8 and TRBJ2-1; 12 nucleotides align to TRBD1. The CDR3 here is CASSLAVAGQGAHEQFF. The CDR3 nucleotides read TGTGCCAGCAGCTTGGCCGTTGCGGGACAGGGGGCCCATGAGCAGTTCTTC.